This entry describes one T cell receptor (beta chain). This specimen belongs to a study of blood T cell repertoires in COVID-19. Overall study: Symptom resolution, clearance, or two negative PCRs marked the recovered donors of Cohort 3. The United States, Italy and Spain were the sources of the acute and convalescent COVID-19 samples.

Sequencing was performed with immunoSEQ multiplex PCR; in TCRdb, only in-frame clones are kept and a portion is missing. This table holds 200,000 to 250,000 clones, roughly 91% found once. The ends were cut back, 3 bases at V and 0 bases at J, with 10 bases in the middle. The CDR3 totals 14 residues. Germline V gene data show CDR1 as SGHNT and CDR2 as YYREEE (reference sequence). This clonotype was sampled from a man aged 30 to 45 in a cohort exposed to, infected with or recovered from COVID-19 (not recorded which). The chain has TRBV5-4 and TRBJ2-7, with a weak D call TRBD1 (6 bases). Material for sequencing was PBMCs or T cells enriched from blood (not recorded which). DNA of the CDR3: TGTGCCAGCAGCTCGGACAGAGGCTCCTACGAGCAGTACTTC. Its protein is CASSSDRGSYEQYF.